The 31 T cell receptor beta chains in this list originate from one sample, sequenced in a study of blood T cell repertoires in COVID-19. The table came from immunoSEQ multiplex PCR; TCRdb's copy has only in-frame clones and leaves some out. This table has 130,000 to 150,000 clones, roughly 90% appearing once. Sequencing was done on a sample of peripheral blood. These receptors all stem from a human donor in a cohort sampled during active COVID-19.

This sequence joins TRBV28 and TRBJ2-5; weak D call: TRBD1 (6 bases). The V gene lost 6 bases and the J gene lost 5 bases, with 19 bases spanning the gap. CDR1 and CDR2 (germline): MDHEN, SYDVKM. This CDR3 has 15 amino acids. In nucleotides, the CDR3 is TGTGCCAGCAGAGAAGGATATGGGGGCCCCGAGACCCAGTACTTC. This sequence encodes CASREGYGGPETQYF.

The chain is built from TRBV9 and TRBJ1-6, with a tentative D call TRBD1 (6 bases). Germline values: CDR1 SGDLS, CDR2 YYNGEE. This CDR3 is built from 14 residues. Trimming shortened V by 7 bases and J by 3 bases, and 11 bases separated the two germline ends. The CDR3 protein is CASARTDYNSPLHF. CDR3 nucleotide sequence: TGTGCCAGCGCTCGGACAGACTATAATTCACCCCTCCACTTT.

Regarding this clone: The sample contains more than one DNA sequence encoding this CDR3. This CDR3 reads CASSVTGGTGELFF. CDR3 coding DNA: TGCGCCAGCAGCGTGACAGGGGGCACCGGGGAGCTGTTTTTT. The V and J genes are TRBV5-1 and TRBJ2-2, with TRBD1 matching over 9 bases. The length of the CDR3 is 14 residues. The trim removed 4 bases at V and 4 bases at J, leaving 2 bases unmatched. Germline assignment: CDR1 SGHRS and CDR2 YFSETQ.

The chain is built from TRBV4-3 and TRBJ2-5, with D perhaps TRBD1 (5 bases). Germline V gene lookup returns CDR1 LGHNA and CDR2 YSLEER. V was trimmed by 0 bases and J by 2 bases, leaving 13 bases between them. The CDR3 is 16 residues long. The CDR3: CASSQDGTGAQETQYF. The CDR3 coding sequence is TGCGCCAGCAGCCAAGACGGTACAGGCGCTCAAGAGACCCAGTACTTC.

V is TRBV6-2 or TRBV6-3 and J is TRBJ1-5, with 7 bases matching TRBD1. The ends lost 5 bases at V and 0 bases at J; junction bases unmatched: 4. CDR1 and CDR2 (germline): MNHEY, SVGEGT. This CDR3 region has 15 residues. CDR3 protein: CASSPQGLSNQPQHF. CDR3 in DNA: TGTGCCAGCAGTCCACAGGGGCTTAGCAATCAGCCCCAGCATTTT.

This chain connects TRBV4-3 to TRBJ2-2; 9 positions match TRBD2. This CDR3 has 16 amino acids. The V segment lost 4 bases and the J segment 0 bases; nucleotides outside the gene matches: 3. In germline, CDR1 is LGHNA, CDR2 YSLEER. The DNA of the CDR3 is TGCGCCAGCAGCCGTCTAGCGGGGACGAACACCGGGGAGCTGTTTTTT. As protein: CASSRLAGTNTGELFF.

The V gene is TRBV19, the J gene TRBJ2-2, with D possibly being TRBD2 (5 bases). Looked up from germline, CDR1 is LNHDA and CDR2 is SQIVND (reference sequence). The CDR3 sequence is 17 residues long. V lost 5 bases and J lost 0, with 16 bases in between. This chain's CDR3 is CASSPRLPGSNTGELFF. CDR3 DNA sequence: TGTGCCAGTAGTCCTCGTCTCCCGGGATCGAACACCGGGGAGCTGTTTTTT.

The chain couples TRBV7-9 to TRBJ2-2; tentatively, D is TRBD1 (6 bases). This CDR3 is built from 15 residues. Germline loops: CDR1 SEHNR, CDR2 FQNEAQ (reference sequence). Trimming removed 1 base from V and 4 bases from J, with 10 bases in between. The CDR3 is CASSLDRVVTGELFF. The CDR3 coding sequence is TGTGCCAGCAGCTTAGACAGGGTCGTCACCGGGGAGCTGTTTTTT.

This chain connects TRBV7-9 to TRBJ1-1, with 7 bases that match TRBD1. The V segment lost 3 bases and the J segment 2 bases; nucleotides outside the gene matches: 3. The germline V gene has CDR1 SEHNR and CDR2 FQNEAQ (reference sequence). The CDR3 is made up of 14 amino acids. CDR3: CASSLRQGNTEAFF. DNA for the CDR3: TGTGCCAGCAGCTTGAGACAGGGAAACACTGAAGCTTTCTTT.

J is TRBJ2-7 and V is TRBV7-3; perhaps TRBD2 as D (6 bases). The V end lost 3 bases, the J end lost 0 bases, and 15 bases lay between the germline ends. This CDR3 is 16 amino acids long. The V gene's germline CDR1 is SGHTA and CDR2 FQGTGA. The chain's CDR3 is CASSFTGGVGSYEQYF. CDR3 sequence (DNA): TGTGCCAGCAGCTTCACAGGCGGGGTGGGCTCCTACGAGCAGTACTTC.

V usage is TRBV5-5 and J usage is TRBJ1-5; 7 bases map to TRBD1. The length of the CDR3 is 16 residues. The ends lost 4 bases at V and 5 bases at J; junction bases unmatched: 12. CDR1 SGHKS and CDR2 YYEKEE come from the germline V gene (reference sequence). The CDR3 DNA follows: TGTGCCAGCAGCCCCGACGACAGGGTACCATATCAGCCCCAGCATTTT. Residues: CASSPDDRVPYQPQHF.

V usage is TRBV4-2 and J usage is TRBJ1-5; 8 bases fit TRBD1. The CDR3 consists of 15 residues. Germline V gives CDR1 LGHNA, CDR2 YNFKEQ. J gave up 1 base and V 4 bases, and 3 bases lay outside the gene matches. In nucleotides, the CDR3 is TGTGCCAGCAGCCGGTGGGACAGGAGCAATCAGCCCCAGCATTTT. As protein: CASSRWDRSNQPQHF.

The chain combines TRBV7-8 with TRBJ2-5, with D tentatively TRBD2 (6 bases). Germline lookup yields CDR1 SGHVS and CDR2 FQNEAQ. The CDR3 contains 16 residues. V was clipped by 1 base and J by 3 bases, with 15 bases between them. CDR3 DNA: TGTGCCAGCAGCTTAGTGATTGTAGCGGAGAAAGAGACCCAGTACTTC. Protein: CASSLVIVAEKETQYF.

The rearrangement links TRBV5-1 to TRBJ2-1, with 8 bases matching TRBD1. V shed 0 bases, J shed 3 bases, and the junction held 5 bases outside the gene matches. The germline CDR1 and CDR2 sequences are SGHRS and YFSETQ. The CDR3 has 16 residues. The CDR3, as DNA: TGCGCCAGCAGCTTGGCCACAGGACAGGGCTACAATGAGCAGTTCTTC. It specifies CASSLATGQGYNEQFF.

The chain carries TRBV5-5 and TRBJ1-3; D may be TRBD1 (6 bases). The germline V gene encodes CDR1 SGHKS and CDR2 YYEKEE (reference sequence). Trimming stripped 0 bases from V and 2 bases from J, with 15 bases between. This CDR3 has 17 residues. CDR3 nucleotides: TGTGCCAGCAGCTTGGGCCCTTCCAGGGGTACTGGAAACACCATATATTTT. Encoded protein: CASSLGPSRGTGNTIYF.

The gene calls are TRBV5-8 and TRBJ1-1; TRBD1 aligns across 9 bases. Trimming took 3 bases from V and 3 from J; bases not matched to a gene: 3. The CDR3 sequence is 14 residues long. CDR1 SGHTS and CDR2 YDEGEE come from the germline V gene. CDR3 residues: CASSWTGEDTEAFF. The CDR3 DNA reads as TGTGCCAGCAGCTGGACAGGGGAGGACACTGAAGCTTTCTTT.

This rearrangement joins TRBV7-9 to TRBJ2-6; possible D gene TRBD2, 6 bases. This CDR3 spans 16 amino acids. The germline V gene has CDR1 SEHNR and CDR2 FQNEAQ (reference sequence). V lost 4 bases to trimming and J lost 1 base, with 11 bases between them. Here the CDR3 DNA reads TGTGCCAGCAGCTCCGCCCGGGGGTCTGGGGCCAACGTCCTGACTTTC. This sequence encodes CASSSARGSGANVLTF.

Worth noting for this clone: One junction end disagrees with the germline gene, perhaps due to a read error. The CDR3: CASSLAGGTGELFF. The CDR3, as DNA: TGTGCTAGCAGCTTAGCGGGGGGTACCGGGGAGCTGTTTTTT. The genes are TRBV7-7 and TRBJ2-2; TRBD2 matches at 10 bases. This CDR3 has 14 amino acids. In germline, CDR1 is SSHAT, CDR2 FNYEAQ (reference sequence).

The rearrangement links TRBV29-1 to TRBJ1-2, with no clear D. CDR3 length equals 14 residues. The germline V gene encodes CDR1 SQVTM and CDR2 ANQGSEA. V dropped 0 bases and J dropped 8 bases, with 16 bases sitting between them. The CDR3 nucleotides read TGCAGCGTTGAAGATTGGGTCCGGGGTAAAGGCTACACCTTC. It translates to CSVEDWVRGKGYTF. Full variable domain (remainder filled in from reference TRBV29-1 and TRBJ1-2): SAVISQKPSRDICQRGTSLTIQCQVDSQVTMMFWYRQQPGQSLTLIATANQGSEATYESGFVIDKFPISRPNLTFSTLTVSNMSPEDSSIYLCSVEDWVRGKGYTFGSGTRLTVV.

This clone was counted only a few times. This chain links TRBV2 with TRBJ1-6, with 8 bases matching TRBD1. CDR1 is SNHLY, CDR2 FYNNEI, per germline. The V and J ends lost 3 bases and 14 bases, in that order; junction bases with no gene match: 6. This CDR3 contains 13 residues. The CDR3 nucleotides read TGTGCCAGCAGTGAGACAGGGGCCGGGGCCCTCCACTTT. Translating it yields CASSETGAGALHF.

The chain employs TRBV6-5 and TRBJ1-5; D not certain. The CDR3 spans 15 residues. Germline CDR1 and CDR2: MNHEY and SVGAGI. The germline V and J ends were trimmed by 6 bases and 2 bases, with 14 bases remaining between them. The CDR3 sequence is CASSARGAGNQPQHF. Written as DNA, the CDR3 is TGTGCCAGCAGCGCTCGGGGTGCTGGCAATCAGCCCCAGCATTTT.

V and J are TRBV10-1 and TRBJ2-3; D uncertain. Germline loops: CDR1 WNHNN, CDR2 SYGVQD (reference sequence). Trimming took off 5 bases at V and 7 bases at J, with 10 bases between the two ends. This CDR3 is 12 amino acids long. CDR3 sequence: CASSTKANTQYF. The CDR3, as DNA: TGCGCCAGCAGTACTAAGGCGAATACGCAGTATTTT.

This chain joins TRBV12-2 and TRBJ1-5; the table gives TRBD1 as D, unverified against the DNA. TRBV12-2 is classified as a pseudogene. This CDR3 region has 18 residues. The CDR3 region has the DNA TGTGCAAGTCGCTTAGTGGACAGGGGCGTAGTACAGAATCAGCCCCAGCATTTT. Translated, it gives CASRLVDRGVVQNQPQHF.

The chain employs TRBV11-2 and TRBJ1-6; possible D gene TRBD1, 6 bases. The CDR3 extends over 17 amino acids. V lost 3 bases, J lost 9 bases, and 21 bases lay in between. Germline V gene lookup returns CDR1 SGHAT and CDR2 FQNNGV. The CDR3 region has the DNA TGTGCCAGCAGCTTTCAACGTTTACGGGGGGGCGGTTCACCCCTCCACTTT. It specifies CASSFQRLRGGGSPLHF.

J is TRBJ2-5 and V is TRBV7-3; possible D gene TRBD2, 6 bases. The V gene lost 2 bases and the J gene lost 7 bases, with 11 bases spanning the gap. This CDR3 region has 13 residues. Germline CDR1 reads SGHTA; CDR2 reads FQGTGA. For the CDR3, the DNA is TGTGCCAGCAGCTTACAACCCGGGGGGACCCAGTACTTC. Translating it yields CASSLQPGGTQYF.

The chain joins TRBV3-1 (or the pseudogene TRBV3-2) to TRBJ2-1; TRBD1 matches at 7 bases. The CDR3 contains 12 residues. With V trimmed by 4 bases and J by 15 bases, 9 bases remained unmatched. CDR1 and CDR2 (germline): LGHDT, YNNKEL (reference sequence). The CDR3 region is CASSLGDRVGFF. The CDR3 DNA follows: TGTGCCAGCAGCCTAGGAGACAGGGTTGGGTTCTTC.

The chain is built from TRBV9 and TRBJ2-7, with TRBD2 matching over 10 bases. In germline, CDR1 is SGDLS, CDR2 YYNGEE. Germline trimming cut 1 base from V and 6 bases from J; bases unmatched to any gene: 7. CDR3 length: 15 residues. The CDR3 loop is CASSVTAGGRSEQYF. DNA for the CDR3: TGTGCCAGCAGCGTAACAGCGGGGGGGAGGAGCGAGCAGTACTTC.

The chain couples TRBV19 to TRBJ2-1; D is perhaps TRBD1 (6 bases). The CDR3 loop spans 15 amino acids. Germline V gene lookup returns CDR1 LNHDA and CDR2 SQIVND (reference sequence). Between the trimmed V and J ends, which lost 5 bases and 4 bases, there was a span of 15 bases. CDR3 nucleotide sequence: TGTGCCAGTAGTTCTCCGGGACACCGATACAATGAGCAGTTCTTC. It yields the protein CASSSPGHRYNEQFF. Variable domain in full (rest from reference TRBV19 and TRBJ2-1): DGGITQSPKYLFRKEGQNVTLSCEQNLNHDAMYWYRQDPGQGLRLIYYSQIVNDFQKGDIAEGYSVSREKKESFPLTVTSAQKNPTAFYLCASSSPGHRYNEQFFGPGTRLTVL.

The chain uses TRBV7-9 and TRBJ2-3; D remains unclear. CDR1 and CDR2 (germline): SEHNR, FQNEAQ (reference sequence). Trimming removed 5 bases from V and 6 bases from J, with 18 bases in between. CDR3 length: 15 amino acids. The CDR3 bases are TGTGCCAGCAGCCCTTCAGGCCGTCGGATGGATACGCAGTATTTT. Translated: CASSPSGRRMDTQYF.

The chain uses TRBV7-9 and TRBJ2-5; 14 bases match TRBD2. This CDR3 has 16 residues. J gave up 5 bases and V 3 bases, and 5 bases lay outside the gene matches. In germline, CDR1 is SEHNR, CDR2 FQNEAQ (reference sequence). The CDR3 sequence: CASSFRTSGGRETQYF. The CDR3 DNA follows: TGTGCCAGCAGCTTCCGGACTAGCGGGGGGCGGGAGACCCAGTACTTC.

Here the CDR3 reads CASRFSDSNQPQHF. CDR3 DNA: TGTGCCAGTAGGTTCAGCGATAGCAATCAGCCCCAGCATTTT. The chain carries TRBV19 and TRBJ1-5; no clear D. V shed 6 bases and J shed 0 bases, with 9 bases lying between them. Germline V gives CDR1 LNHDA, CDR2 SQIVND (reference sequence). The CDR3 sequence is 14 residues long. Filled out from reference TRBV19 and TRBJ1-5, the complete variable domain reads DGGITQSPKYLFRKEGQNVTLSCEQNLNHDAMYWYRQDPGQGLRLIYYSQIVNDFQKGDIAEGYSVSREKKESFPLTVTSAQKNPTAFYLCASRFSDSNQPQHFGDGTRLSIL.